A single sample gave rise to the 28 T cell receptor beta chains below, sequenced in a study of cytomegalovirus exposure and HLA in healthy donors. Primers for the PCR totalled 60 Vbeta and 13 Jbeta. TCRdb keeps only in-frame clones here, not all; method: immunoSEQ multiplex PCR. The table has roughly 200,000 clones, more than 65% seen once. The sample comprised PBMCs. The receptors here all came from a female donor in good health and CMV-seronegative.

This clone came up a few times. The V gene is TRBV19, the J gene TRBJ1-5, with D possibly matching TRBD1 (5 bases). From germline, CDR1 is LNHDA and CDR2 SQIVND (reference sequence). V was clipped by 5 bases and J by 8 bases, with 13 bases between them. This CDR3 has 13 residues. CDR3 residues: CASSSGGVKPQHF. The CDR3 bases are TGTGCCAGTAGTTCCGGGGGAGTTAAGCCCCAGCATTTT.

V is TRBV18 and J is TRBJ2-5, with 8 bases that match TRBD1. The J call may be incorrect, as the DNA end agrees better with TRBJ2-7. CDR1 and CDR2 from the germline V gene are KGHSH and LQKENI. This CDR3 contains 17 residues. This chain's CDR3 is CASSPLGQGVPSYEQYF. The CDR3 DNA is TGTGCCAGCTCACCTCTCGGACAGGGTGTCCCTTCCTACGAGCAGTACTTC.

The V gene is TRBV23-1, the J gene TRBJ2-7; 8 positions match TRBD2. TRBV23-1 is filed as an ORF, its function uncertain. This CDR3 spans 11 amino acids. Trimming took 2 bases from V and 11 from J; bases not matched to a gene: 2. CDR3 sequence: CASSQRRGEYF. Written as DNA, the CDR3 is TGCGCCAGCAGTCAAAGGCGGGGGGAGTACTTC.

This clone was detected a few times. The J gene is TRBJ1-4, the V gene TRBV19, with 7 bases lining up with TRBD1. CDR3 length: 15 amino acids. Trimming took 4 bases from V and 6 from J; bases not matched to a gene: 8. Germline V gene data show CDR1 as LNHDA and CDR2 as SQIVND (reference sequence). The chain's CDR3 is CASSKTDRDDEKLFF. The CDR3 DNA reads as TGTGCCAGTAGTAAAACCGACAGGGATGATGAAAAACTGTTTTTT.

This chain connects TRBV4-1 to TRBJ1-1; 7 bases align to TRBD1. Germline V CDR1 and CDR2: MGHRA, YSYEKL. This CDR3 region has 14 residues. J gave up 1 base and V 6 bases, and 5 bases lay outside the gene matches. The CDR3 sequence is CASRPRGTNTEAFF. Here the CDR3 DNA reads TGCGCCAGCAGACCCAGGGGGACGAACACTGAAGCTTTCTTT.

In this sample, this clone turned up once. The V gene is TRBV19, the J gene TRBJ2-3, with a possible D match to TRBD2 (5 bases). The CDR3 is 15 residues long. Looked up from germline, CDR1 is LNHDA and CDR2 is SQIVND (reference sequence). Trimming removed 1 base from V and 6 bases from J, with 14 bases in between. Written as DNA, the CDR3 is TGTGCCAGTAGTATAGGGGCTAGGAGGCGGGATACGCAGTATTTT. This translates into CASSIGARRRDTQYF.

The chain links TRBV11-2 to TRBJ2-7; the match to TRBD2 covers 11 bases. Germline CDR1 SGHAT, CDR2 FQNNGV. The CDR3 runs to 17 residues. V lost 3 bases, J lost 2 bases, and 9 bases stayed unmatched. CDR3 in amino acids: CASSLGRTSGYTYEQYF. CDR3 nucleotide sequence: TGTGCCAGCAGCTTGGGACGGACTAGCGGGTACACCTACGAGCAGTACTTC.

CDR3 loop: CASREQGNTEAFF. The CDR3 region has the DNA TGTGCCAGCCGCGAACAGGGCAACACTGAAGCTTTCTTT. The J gene is TRBJ1-1, the V gene TRBV18, with D perhaps matching TRBD1 (6 bases). There are 13 residues in the CDR3. CDR1 KGHSH and CDR2 LQKENI come from the germline V gene. Trimming cost V 8 bases and J 2 bases, with 12 bases left between them.

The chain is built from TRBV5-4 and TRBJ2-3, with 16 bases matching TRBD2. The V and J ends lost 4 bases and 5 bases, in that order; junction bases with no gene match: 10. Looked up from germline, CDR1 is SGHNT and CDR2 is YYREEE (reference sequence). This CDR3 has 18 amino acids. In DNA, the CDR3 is TGTGCCAGCAGCCGGGGGGGACTAGCGGGAGGGCGGGAAGATACGCAGTATTTT. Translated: CASSRGGLAGGREDTQYF. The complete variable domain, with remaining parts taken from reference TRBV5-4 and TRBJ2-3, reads ETGVTQSPTHLIKTRGQQVTLRCSSQSGHNTVSWYQQALGQGPQFIFQYYREEENGRGNFPPRFSGLQFPNYSSELNVNALELDDSALYLCASSRGGLAGGREDTQYFGPGTRLTVL.

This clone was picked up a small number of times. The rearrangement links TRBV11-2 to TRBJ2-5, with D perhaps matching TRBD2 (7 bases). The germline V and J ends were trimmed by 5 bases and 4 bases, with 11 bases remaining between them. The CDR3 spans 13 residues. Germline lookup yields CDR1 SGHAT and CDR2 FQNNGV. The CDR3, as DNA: TGTGCCAGCAGCCACGGGGGGCGAGAGACCCAGTACTTC. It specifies CASSHGGRETQYF.

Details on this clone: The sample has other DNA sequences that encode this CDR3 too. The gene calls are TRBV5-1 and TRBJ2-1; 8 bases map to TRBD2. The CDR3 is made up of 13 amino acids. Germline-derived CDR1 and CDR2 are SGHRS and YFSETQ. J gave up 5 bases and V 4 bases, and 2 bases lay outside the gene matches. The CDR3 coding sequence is TGCGCCAGCAGCCCGGGAGGGGACAATGAGCAGTTCTTC. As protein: CASSPGGDNEQFF.

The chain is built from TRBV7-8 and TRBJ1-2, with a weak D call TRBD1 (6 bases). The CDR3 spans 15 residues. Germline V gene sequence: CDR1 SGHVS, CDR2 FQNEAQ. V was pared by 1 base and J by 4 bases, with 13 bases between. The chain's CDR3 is CASSLGTASTYGYTF. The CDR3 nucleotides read TGTGCCAGCAGCTTAGGGACAGCTTCCACCTATGGCTACACCTTC.

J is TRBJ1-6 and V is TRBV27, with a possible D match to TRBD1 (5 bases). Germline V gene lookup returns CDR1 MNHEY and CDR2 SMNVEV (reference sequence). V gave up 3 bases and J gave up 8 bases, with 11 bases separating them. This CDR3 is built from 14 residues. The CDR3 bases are TGTGCCAGCAGTTTTGCGCAGGGCCATTCACCCCTCCACTTT. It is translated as CASSFAQGHSPLHF.

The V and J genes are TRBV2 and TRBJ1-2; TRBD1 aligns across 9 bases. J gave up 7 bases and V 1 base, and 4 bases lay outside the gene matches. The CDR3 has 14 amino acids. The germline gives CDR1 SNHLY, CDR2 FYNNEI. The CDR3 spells CASSEEGQGPGYTF. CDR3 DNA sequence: TGTGCCAGCAGTGAAGAGGGACAGGGTCCTGGCTACACCTTC.

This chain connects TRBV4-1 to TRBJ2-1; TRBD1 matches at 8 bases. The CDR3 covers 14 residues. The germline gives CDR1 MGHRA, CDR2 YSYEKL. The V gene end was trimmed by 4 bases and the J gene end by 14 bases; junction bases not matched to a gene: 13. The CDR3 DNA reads TGCGCCAGCAGCCTGACGCAGACCGACAGGGGAAAGTTCTTC. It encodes CASSLTQTDRGKFF.

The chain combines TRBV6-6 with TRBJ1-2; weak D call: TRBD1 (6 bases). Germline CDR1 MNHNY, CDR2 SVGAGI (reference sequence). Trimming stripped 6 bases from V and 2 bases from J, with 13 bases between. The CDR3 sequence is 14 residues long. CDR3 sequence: CASRLGGPNYGYTF. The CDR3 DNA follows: TGTGCCAGCAGGCTGGGGGGGCCAAACTATGGCTACACCTTC.

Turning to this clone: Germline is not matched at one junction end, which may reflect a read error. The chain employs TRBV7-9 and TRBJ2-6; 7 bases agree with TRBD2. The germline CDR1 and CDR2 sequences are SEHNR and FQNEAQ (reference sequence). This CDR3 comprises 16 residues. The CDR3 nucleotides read TGTTCCAGCAGGCCCTCGGGGGGCTCTGGGGCCAACGTCCTGACTTTC. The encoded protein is CSSRPSGGSGANVLTF.

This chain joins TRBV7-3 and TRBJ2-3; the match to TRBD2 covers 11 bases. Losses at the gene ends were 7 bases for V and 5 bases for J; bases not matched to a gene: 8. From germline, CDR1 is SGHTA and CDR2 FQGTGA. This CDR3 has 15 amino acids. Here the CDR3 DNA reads TGTGCCAGCAAAATAGCGGGGGGGAGTGTAGATACGCAGTATTTT. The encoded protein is CASKIAGGSVDTQYF.

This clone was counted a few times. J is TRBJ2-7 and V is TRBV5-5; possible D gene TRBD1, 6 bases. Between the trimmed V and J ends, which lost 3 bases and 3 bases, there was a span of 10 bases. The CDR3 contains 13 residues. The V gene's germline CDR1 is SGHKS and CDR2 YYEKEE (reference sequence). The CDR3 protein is CASSSQDSYEQYF. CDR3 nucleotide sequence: TGTGCCAGCAGCTCCCAGGACAGCTACGAGCAGTACTTC.

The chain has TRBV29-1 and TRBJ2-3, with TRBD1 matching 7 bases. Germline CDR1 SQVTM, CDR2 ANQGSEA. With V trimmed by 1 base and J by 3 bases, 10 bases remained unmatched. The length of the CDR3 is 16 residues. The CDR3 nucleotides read TGCAGCGTTGAAGTCCTAACAGGGGTTGAGACAGATACGCAGTATTTT. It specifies CSVEVLTGVETDTQYF.

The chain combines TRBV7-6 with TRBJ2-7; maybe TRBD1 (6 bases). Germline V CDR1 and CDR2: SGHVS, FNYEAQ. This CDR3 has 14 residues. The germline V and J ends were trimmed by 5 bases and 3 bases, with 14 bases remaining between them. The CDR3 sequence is CASSPRTGIYEQYF. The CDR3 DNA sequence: TGTGCCAGCAGCCCACGCACAGGGATCTACGAGCAGTACTTC.

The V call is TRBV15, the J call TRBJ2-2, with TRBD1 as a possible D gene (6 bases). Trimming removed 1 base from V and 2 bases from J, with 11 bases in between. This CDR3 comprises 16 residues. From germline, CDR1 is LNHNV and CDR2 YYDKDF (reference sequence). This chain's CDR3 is CATSRGTGTNTGELFF. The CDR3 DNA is TGTGCCACCAGCAGAGGAACCGGGACAAACACCGGGGAGCTGTTTTTT.

Written as DNA, the CDR3 is TGCGCCAGCAGCCAAGGGACAGGGACCTATGGCTACACCTTC. Translation: CASSQGTGTYGYTF. V usage is TRBV4-3 and J usage is TRBJ1-2, with TRBD1 matching 8 bases. Germline CDR1 LGHNA, CDR2 YSLEER. Trimming at V came to 1 base and at J to 4 bases, leaving 2 bases not matched to a gene. The CDR3 consists of 14 residues.

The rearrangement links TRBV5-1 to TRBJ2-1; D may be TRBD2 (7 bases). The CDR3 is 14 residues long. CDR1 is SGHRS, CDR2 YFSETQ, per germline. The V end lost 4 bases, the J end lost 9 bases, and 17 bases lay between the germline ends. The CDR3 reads CASSPGAGVSEQFF. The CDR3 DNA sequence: TGCGCCAGCAGCCCGGGGGCGGGGGTTAGTGAGCAGTTCTTC.

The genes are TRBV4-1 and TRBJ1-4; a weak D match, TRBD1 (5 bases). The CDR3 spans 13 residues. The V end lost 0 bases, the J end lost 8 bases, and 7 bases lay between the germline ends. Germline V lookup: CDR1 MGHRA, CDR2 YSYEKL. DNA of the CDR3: TGCGCCAGCAGCCAAGAGGGGCGCGAAAAACTGTTTTTT. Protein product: CASSQEGREKLFF.

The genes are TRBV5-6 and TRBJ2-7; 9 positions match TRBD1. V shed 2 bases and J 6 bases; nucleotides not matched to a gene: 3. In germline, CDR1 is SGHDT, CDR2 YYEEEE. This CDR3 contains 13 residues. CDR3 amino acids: CASSFGTGSEQYF. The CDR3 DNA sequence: TGTGCCAGCAGCTTCGGGACAGGGAGCGAGCAGTACTTC.

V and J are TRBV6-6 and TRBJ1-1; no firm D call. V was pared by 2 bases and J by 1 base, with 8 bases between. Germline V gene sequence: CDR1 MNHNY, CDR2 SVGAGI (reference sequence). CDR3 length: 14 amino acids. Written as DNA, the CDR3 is TGTGCCAGCAGTTACGTGCAGCGGAACACTGAAGCTTTCTTT. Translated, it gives CASSYVQRNTEAFF.

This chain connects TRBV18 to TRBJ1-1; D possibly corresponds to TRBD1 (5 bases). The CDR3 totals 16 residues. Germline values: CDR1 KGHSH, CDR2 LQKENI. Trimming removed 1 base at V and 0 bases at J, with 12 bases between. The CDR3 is CASSPRGVTMNTEAFF. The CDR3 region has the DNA TGTGCCAGCTCACCACGGGGGGTTACCATGAACACTGAAGCTTTCTTT. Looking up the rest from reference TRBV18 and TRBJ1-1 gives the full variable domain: NAGVMQNPRHLVRRRGQEARLRCSPMKGHSHVYWYRQLPEEGLKFMVYLQKENIIDESGMPKERFSAEFPKEGPSILRIQQVVRGDSAAYFCASSPRGVTMNTEAFFGQGTRLTVV.